This TCR beta chain was observed in a study of regulatory T cells. The PCR used 52 TRBV and 13 TRBJ primers. Sequencing used immunoSEQ multiplex PCR; TCRdb keeps in-frame clones, though not all of them. The table records around 6,300 clones, less than 85% of them present only once. Study results and caveats: Patient repertoires had restricted TRB V-J pairs and skewed V and J usage, most in Tregs.

The ends were cut back, 4 bases at V and 4 bases at J, with 10 bases in the middle. CDR3 length equals 13 residues. CDR1 is SGHVS, CDR2 FQNEAQ, per germline. A word on this clone: The target antigen is unknown.

The rearrangement joins TRBV7-8 to TRBJ1-1; no clear D gene. This receptor was obtained from a child aged 5 to 17 with CD3G deficiency. Sequencing was performed on CD8+ T cells sorted from blood. The CDR3 DNA follows: TGTGCCAGCAGCTGGGGTCGCGGCACTGAAGCTTTCTTT. Its protein is CASSWGRGTEAFF. The variable domain in full, with the rest retrieved from reference TRBV7-8 and TRBJ1-1, is GAGVSQSPRYKVAKRGQDVALRCDPISGHVSLFWYQQALGQGPEFLTYFQNEAQLDKSGLPSDRFFAERPEGSVSTLKIQRTQQEDSAVYLCASSWGRGTEAFFGQGTRLTVV.